Following are 3 T cell receptor beta chains from one sample sequenced in a study of T cells in Graves' hyperthyroidism and ophthalmopathy. It was RNA transcripts that yielded the amplified TCR beta CDR3 regions. HTBI primers were used for first-round RT-PCR of the TCR CDR3. TCRdb called the multiplex PCR reads again in MiXCR, with one record for every CDR3 protein. This sample carries a few hundred thousand distinct CDR3 sequences, about half of them seen once, and the ten largest clones take around 8%. Input material: peripheral blood or thyroid tissue (not recorded which). Receptors originate from a woman between 18 and 29 years old with Graves' hyperthyroidism.

The gene calls are TRBV6-5 and TRBJ1-3, with 11 nucleotides matching TRBD1. Germline V gene lookup returns CDR1 MNHEY and CDR2 SVGAGI. The CDR3 is made up of 15 amino acids. The V and J ends lost 6 bases and 3 bases, in that order; junction bases with no gene match: 4. The CDR3 protein is CASRRTGGGGNTIYF. CDR3 DNA sequence: TGTGCCAGCAGAAGGACAGGGGGCGGTGGAAACACCATATATTTT.

This clonotype was detected many times. The chain joins TRBV29-1 to TRBJ2-7, with TRBD1 identical over 7 bases. The CDR3 totals 14 residues. After removal of 2 bases from V and 6 bases from J, the junction contained 10 bases not matched to a gene. From germline, CDR1 is SQVTM and CDR2 ANQGSEA. The CDR3 sequence is CSVEKGQIGREQYF. In nucleotides, the CDR3 is TGCAGCGTTGAAAAGGGACAGATCGGTCGCGAGCAGTACTTC.

This clonotype was counted at least ten times. The V and J genes are TRBV2 and TRBJ2-5, with D perhaps TRBD2 (7 bases). V was clipped by 6 bases and J by 5 bases, with 16 bases between them. There are 14 residues in the CDR3. CDR1 and CDR2 from the germline V gene are SNHLY and FYNNEI. The CDR3 nucleotides read TGTGCCAGCAGGACAGGACTAGGCGTGGAGACCCAGTACTTC. This codes for CASRTGLGVETQYF.